This entry concerns a single T cell receptor (beta chain). Its antigen is still unknown. Trimming shortened V by 4 bases and J by 5 bases, and 8 bases separated the two germline ends. The CDR3 contains 12 residues. Germline V gene data show CDR1 as SEHNR and CDR2 as FQNEAQ (reference sequence). The data were obtained in a study of response to subunit inactivated influenza vaccine. Study conclusions and caveats: The study's authors posited that every seasonal influenza vaccination enlists few new T cells.

A single record per CDR3 protein comes from TCRdb applying MiXCR to the RT-PCR reads. Of some 800,000 distinct CDR3 sequences in the sample, over 20% were seen once. The sequence was collected from a man aged 45-60 years who received an inactivated influenza vaccine. The source material was PBMCs from blood, sampled roughly 5 days after vaccination. V usage is TRBV7-9 and J usage is TRBJ1-1; D call uncertain. CDR3 region: CASSYVRTEAFF. The CDR3 nucleotides read TGTGCCAGCAGCTATGTTAGGACTGAAGCTTTCTTT.